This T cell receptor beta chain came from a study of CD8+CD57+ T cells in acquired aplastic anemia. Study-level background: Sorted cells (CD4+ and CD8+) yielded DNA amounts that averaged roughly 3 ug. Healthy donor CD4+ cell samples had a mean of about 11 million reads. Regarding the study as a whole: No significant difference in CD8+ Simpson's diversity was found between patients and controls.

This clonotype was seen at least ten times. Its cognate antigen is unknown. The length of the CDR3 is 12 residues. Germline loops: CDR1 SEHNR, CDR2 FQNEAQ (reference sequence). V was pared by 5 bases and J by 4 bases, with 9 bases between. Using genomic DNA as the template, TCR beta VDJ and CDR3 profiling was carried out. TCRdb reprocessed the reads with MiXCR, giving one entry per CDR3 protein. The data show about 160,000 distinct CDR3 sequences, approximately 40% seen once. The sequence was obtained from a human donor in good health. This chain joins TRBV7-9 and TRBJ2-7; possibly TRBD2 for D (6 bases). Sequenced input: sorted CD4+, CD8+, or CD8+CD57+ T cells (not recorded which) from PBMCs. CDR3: CASSRGLYEQYF. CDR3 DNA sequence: TGTGCCAGCAGCCGTGGACTATACGAGCAGTACTTC.